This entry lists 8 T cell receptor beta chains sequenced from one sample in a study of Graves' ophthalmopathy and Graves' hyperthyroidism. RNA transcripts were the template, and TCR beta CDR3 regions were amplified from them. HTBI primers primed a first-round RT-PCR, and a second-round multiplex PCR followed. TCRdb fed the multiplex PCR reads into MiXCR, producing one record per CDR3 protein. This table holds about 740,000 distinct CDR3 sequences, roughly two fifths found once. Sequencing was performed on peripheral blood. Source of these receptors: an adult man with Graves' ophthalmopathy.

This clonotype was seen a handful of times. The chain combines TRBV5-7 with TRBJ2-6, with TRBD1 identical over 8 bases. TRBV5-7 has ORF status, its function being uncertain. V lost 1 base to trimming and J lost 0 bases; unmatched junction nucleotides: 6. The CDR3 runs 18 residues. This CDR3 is CASSLLGTGISGANVLTF. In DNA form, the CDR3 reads TGTGCCAGCAGCTTGTTGGGGACAGGAATCTCTGGGGCCAACGTCCTGACTTTC.

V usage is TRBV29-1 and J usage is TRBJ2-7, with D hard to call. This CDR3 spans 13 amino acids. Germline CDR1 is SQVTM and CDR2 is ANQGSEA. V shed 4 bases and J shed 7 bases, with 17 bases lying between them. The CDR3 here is CSVGPTLGWEQYF. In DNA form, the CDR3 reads TGCAGCGTTGGCCCCACATTGGGTTGGGAGCAGTACTTC.

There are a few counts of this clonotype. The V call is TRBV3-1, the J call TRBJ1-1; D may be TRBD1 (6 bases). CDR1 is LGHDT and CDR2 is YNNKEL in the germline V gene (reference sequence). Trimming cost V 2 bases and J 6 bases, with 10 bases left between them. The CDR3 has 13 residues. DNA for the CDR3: TGTGCCAGCAGCCAAACAGGGACGTCTGAAGCTTTCTTT. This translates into CASSQTGTSEAFF. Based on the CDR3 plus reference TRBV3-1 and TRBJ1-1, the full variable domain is DTAVSQTPKYLVTQMGNDKSIKCEQNLGHDTMYWYKQDSKKFLKIMFSYNNKELIINETVPNRFSPKSPDKAHLNLHINSLELGDSAVYFCASSQTGTSEAFFGQGTRLTVV.

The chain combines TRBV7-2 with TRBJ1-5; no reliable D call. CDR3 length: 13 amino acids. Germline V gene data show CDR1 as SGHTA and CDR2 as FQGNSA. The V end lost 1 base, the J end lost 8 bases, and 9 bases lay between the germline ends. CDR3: CASSLEAAEPQHF. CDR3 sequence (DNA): TGTGCCAGCAGCTTAGAAGCTGCGGAGCCCCAGCATTTT.

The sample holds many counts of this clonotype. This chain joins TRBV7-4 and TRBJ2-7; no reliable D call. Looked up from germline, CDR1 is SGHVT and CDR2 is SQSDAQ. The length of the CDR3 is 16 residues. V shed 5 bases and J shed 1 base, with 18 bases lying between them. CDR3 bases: TGTGCCAGCAGCGGCCCCAGAGACGTCCCTTCCTACGAGCAGTACTTC. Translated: CASSGPRDVPSYEQYF.

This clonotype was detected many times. The CDR3 loop reads CSVETGGQETQYF. In DNA, the CDR3 is TGCAGCGTTGAGACAGGGGGACAAGAGACCCAGTACTTC. This chain links TRBV29-1 with TRBJ2-5, with 9 bases identical to TRBD1. The V gene end was trimmed by 3 bases and the J gene end by 2 bases; junction bases not matched to a gene: 1. Germline CDR1 reads SQVTM; CDR2 reads ANQGSEA. The CDR3 sequence is 13 residues long.

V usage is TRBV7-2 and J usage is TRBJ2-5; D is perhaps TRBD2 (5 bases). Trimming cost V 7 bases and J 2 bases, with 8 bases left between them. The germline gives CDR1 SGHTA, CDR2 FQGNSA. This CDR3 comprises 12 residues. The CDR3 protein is CASKTGQETQYF. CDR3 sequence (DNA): TGTGCCAGCAAAACGGGACAAGAGACCCAGTACTTC.

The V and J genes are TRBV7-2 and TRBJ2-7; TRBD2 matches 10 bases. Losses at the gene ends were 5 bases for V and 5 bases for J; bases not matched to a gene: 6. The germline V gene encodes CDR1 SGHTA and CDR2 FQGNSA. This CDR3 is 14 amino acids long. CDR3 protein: CASSPRSGRNEQYF. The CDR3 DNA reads TGTGCCAGCAGCCCTCGTAGCGGGAGGAACGAGCAGTACTTC.